The 29 T cell receptor beta chains given below trace back to one sample, sequenced in a study of blood T cell repertoires in COVID-19. TCRdb's copy holds only in-frame clones and misses some; the assay was immunoSEQ multiplex PCR. The data hold about 100,000 clones, with roughly 88% observed a single time. Sequences were obtained from peripheral blood. The origin of the receptors is a human donor in a cohort sampled during active COVID-19.

The chain couples TRBV14 to TRBJ2-2; possibly TRBD1 for D (6 bases). Germline V gene sequence: CDR1 SGHDN, CDR2 FVKESK. Trimming cost V 4 bases and J 7 bases, with 19 bases left between them. This CDR3 spans 16 amino acids. In nucleotides, the CDR3 is TGTGCCAGCAGCCCATACAGGGATCCTCGCGGCGGGGAGCTGTTTTTT. Amino acid sequence: CASSPYRDPRGGELFF.

The chain recombines TRBV4-3 with TRBJ1-1; D not certain. Germline V gene sequence: CDR1 LGHNA, CDR2 YSLEER. The CDR3 runs to 15 residues. Trimming stripped 0 bases from V and 1 base from J, with 9 bases between. The CDR3 loop is CASSQDRVGNTEAFF. The CDR3 coding sequence is TGCGCCAGCAGCCAAGATCGGGTGGGGAACACTGAAGCTTTCTTT.

The gene calls are TRBV5-1 and TRBJ2-5; TRBD1 agrees at 12 bases. There are 16 residues in the CDR3. CDR1 and CDR2 (germline): SGHRS, YFSETQ. The V and J ends lost 6 bases and 0 bases, in that order; junction bases with no gene match: 6. In nucleotides, the CDR3 is TGCGCCAGCACCTCCGGGACAGGGGGCTACCAAGAGACCCAGTACTTC. Protein product: CASTSGTGGYQETQYF.

The chain has TRBV6-6 and TRBJ1-1, with 8 bases aligning to TRBD1. The CDR3 runs to 15 residues. With 6 bases clipped from V and 1 base from J, the junction kept 7 bases outside the gene matches. CDR1 is MNHNY, CDR2 SVGAGI, per germline (reference sequence). The CDR3 DNA is TGTGCCAGCAGCCGGCCCGGGACAGGGAACACTGAAGCTTTCTTT. Residues: CASSRPGTGNTEAFF.

The chain is built from TRBV29-1 and TRBJ1-2; TRBD1 is a possible D gene (6 bases). Germline V lookup: CDR1 SQVTM, CDR2 ANQGSEA. Trimming took off 1 base at V and 5 bases at J, with 11 bases between the two ends. The CDR3 consists of 13 residues. The DNA for the CDR3 is TGCAGCGTTGAAGGACAGGAACTATATGGCTACACCTTC. It specifies CSVEGQELYGYTF.

This sequence joins TRBV6-5 and TRBJ1-5; 10 positions match TRBD1. V trimming: 6 bases; J trimming: 6 bases; junction bases outside the gene matches: 8. CDR1 is MNHEY and CDR2 is SVGAGI in the germline V gene. This CDR3 is 15 amino acids long. For the CDR3, the DNA is TGTGCCAGCAGGGTAGGGACAGGGGTGCGTCAGCCCCAGCATTTT. Translation gives CASRVGTGVRQPQHF.

The rearrangement joins TRBV6-1 to TRBJ2-3, with a possible D match to TRBD2 (5 bases). V shed 3 bases and J shed 4 bases, with 17 bases lying between them. The CDR3 has 16 residues. Germline CDR1 and CDR2: MNHNS and SASEGT. CDR3: CASSDTRTFGADTQYF. In nucleotides, the CDR3 is TGTGCCAGCAGTGATACTAGGACCTTCGGGGCAGATACGCAGTATTTT.

CDR3 nucleotide sequence: TGTGCCAGCTCACCATCTACCGGGACAGCGGTCTCACCCCTCCACTTT. Protein: CASSPSTGTAVSPLHF. The chain joins TRBV18 to TRBJ1-6, with 7 positions matching TRBD1. Germline values: CDR1 KGHSH, CDR2 LQKENI. CDR3 length: 16 amino acids. The J segment lost 10 bases and the V segment lost 2 bases, leaving 11 bases of the junction unmatched.

There are a few counts of this clone. The same CDR3 is also encoded by other DNA sequences in this sample. V and J are TRBV11-2 and TRBJ2-3; no definite D call. Deletions cut 7 bases from V and 3 bases from J, with 8 bases between. CDR3 length equals 12 residues. Germline V lookup: CDR1 SGHAT, CDR2 FQNNGV. The CDR3 nucleotides read TGTGCCAGCACCCCGTCTACAGATACGCAGTATTTT. Protein sequence: CASTPSTDTQYF.

The chain has TRBV3-1 (or the pseudogene TRBV3-2) and TRBJ2-4; unclear D gene. The CDR3 extends over 14 amino acids. CDR1 LGHDT and CDR2 YNNKEL come from the germline V gene (reference sequence). The V end lost 4 bases, the J end lost 1 base, and 8 bases lay between the germline ends. The CDR3 sequence is CASSRVPAKNIQYF. In DNA form, the CDR3 reads TGTGCCAGCAGCCGCGTACCGGCCAAAAACATTCAGTACTTC.

This chain connects TRBV20-1 to TRBJ2-2, with 9 positions matching TRBD2. Losses at the gene ends were 3 bases for V and 9 bases for J; bases not matched to a gene: 11. This CDR3 is 15 amino acids long. Per germline, CDR1 DFQATT and CDR2 SNEGSKA (reference sequence). CDR3 loop: CSASVGLAGFRELFF. In DNA form, the CDR3 reads TGCAGTGCTAGTGTAGGCCTAGCGGGATTTCGGGAGCTGTTTTTT.

The chain employs TRBV28 and TRBJ2-5, with TRBD2 matching over 16 bases. The CDR3 runs to 19 residues. J lost 4 bases, V lost 5 bases, and 13 bases had no gene match. Germline CDR1 reads MDHEN; CDR2 reads SYDVKM. CDR3: CASSTGLAGGDGPPETQYF. Here the CDR3 DNA reads TGTGCCAGCAGTACGGGACTAGCGGGAGGGGATGGGCCTCCAGAGACCCAGTACTTC. The full variable domain, in which reference TRBV28 and TRBJ2-5 provide the parts outside the CDR3, is DVKVTQSSRYLVKRTGEKVFLECVQDMDHENMFWYRQDPGLGLRLIYFSYDVKMKEKGDIPEGYSVSREKKERFSLILESASTNQTSMYLCASSTGLAGGDGPPETQYFGPGTRLLVL.

This clone occurred a few times. The chain carries TRBV11-3 and TRBJ1-6; no firm D call. CDR1 SGHNT and CDR2 YENEEA come from the germline V gene. The CDR3 sequence is 12 residues long. V lost 10 bases, J lost 11 bases, and 15 bases lay in between. This CDR3 is CATAGGNPPLHF. CDR3 nucleotides: TGTGCCACTGCAGGCGGGAATCCACCCCTCCACTTT.

This rearrangement joins TRBV2 to TRBJ2-1; 9 nucleotides align to TRBD1. Germline V gene sequence: CDR1 SNHLY, CDR2 FYNNEI. This CDR3 is built from 15 residues. The junction had 4 bases not matched to a gene; V was cut back by 4 bases and J by 3 bases. The CDR3 region has the DNA TGTGCCAGCAGTGGAGACAGGGGGTTCTACAATGAGCAGTTCTTC. As protein: CASSGDRGFYNEQFF.

The chain combines TRBV7-6 with TRBJ2-7, with D possibly being TRBD1 (6 bases). Trimming cost V 2 bases and J 5 bases, with 16 bases left between them. Germline lookup yields CDR1 SGHVS and CDR2 FNYEAQ. This CDR3 region has 15 residues. The chain's CDR3 is CASSLTGTRIDEQYF. The CDR3 DNA reads as TGTGCCAGCAGCTTAACCGGGACAAGGATCGACGAGCAGTACTTC.

The J gene is TRBJ1-1, the V gene TRBV28; 7 bases agree with TRBD1. The trim removed 6 bases at V and 0 bases at J, leaving 10 bases unmatched. CDR1 is MDHEN, CDR2 SYDVKM, per germline. The CDR3 has 16 residues. The CDR3 loop is CASSRDSGRVNTEAFF. CDR3 in DNA: TGTGCCAGCAGCCGGGACAGTGGGAGAGTGAACACTGAAGCTTTCTTT.

J is TRBJ2-1 and V is TRBV5-1, with TRBD1 as a possible D gene (5 bases). The V gene's germline CDR1 is SGHRS and CDR2 YFSETQ. The CDR3 has 16 amino acids. The V gene lost 3 bases and the J gene lost 5 bases, with 18 bases spanning the gap. The CDR3 DNA reads as TGCGCCAGCAGCTCCCCGACAAATAAGGGGAACAATGAGCAGTTCTTC. As protein: CASSSPTNKGNNEQFF.

The chain recombines TRBV6-2 or TRBV6-3 with TRBJ2-4, with TRBD2 matching over 10 bases. The CDR3 is 18 residues long. The ends lost 2 bases at V and 0 bases at J; junction bases unmatched: 7. The V gene's germline CDR1 is MNHEY and CDR2 SVGEGT. CDR3 sequence (DNA): TGTGCCAGCAGTTACACGGCTAGCGGGAGCATAGCCAAAAACATTCAGTACTTC. This encodes CASSYTASGSIAKNIQYF.

The chain joins TRBV5-1 to TRBJ2-2; 13 bases are a match to TRBD2. The CDR3 contains 17 residues. The germline gives CDR1 SGHRS, CDR2 YFSETQ. J lost 6 bases, V lost 3 bases, and 8 bases had no gene match. The CDR3 loop reads CASSWTSGRGMAGELFF. The CDR3 coding sequence is TGCGCCAGCAGCTGGACTAGCGGGAGAGGAATGGCCGGGGAGCTGTTTTTT.

V usage is TRBV7-2 and J usage is TRBJ2-7; 7 nucleotides match TRBD2. The junction had 7 bases not matched to a gene; V was cut back by 5 bases and J by 3 bases. Germline CDR1 and CDR2: SGHTA and FQGNSA. The CDR3 length is 14 residues. The CDR3 coding sequence is TGTGCCAGCAGCATAAGCGGGGCTTACTACGAGCAGTACTTC. Residues: CASSISGAYYEQYF.

The chain recombines TRBV9 with TRBJ1-2, with TRBD1 matching over 10 bases. After removal of 3 bases from V and 6 bases from J, the junction contained 5 bases not matched to a gene. The germline V gene encodes CDR1 SGDLS and CDR2 YYNGEE. This CDR3 is built from 14 residues. CDR3 in DNA: TGTGCCAGCAGCGCCGGGACAGGGGTCCATGGCTACACCTTC. It specifies CASSAGTGVHGYTF. The complete variable domain, with remaining parts taken from reference TRBV9 and TRBJ1-2, reads DSGVTQTPKHLITATGQRVTLRCSPRSGDLSVYWYQQSLDQGLQFLIQYYNGEERAKGNILERFSAQQFPDLHSELNLSSLELGDSALYFCASSAGTGVHGYTFGSGTRLTVV.

The chain joins TRBV3-1 (or the pseudogene TRBV3-2) to TRBJ1-2; 7 nucleotides align to TRBD1. This CDR3 comprises 16 residues. J lost 4 bases, V lost 1 base, and 9 bases had no gene match. The germline gives CDR1 LGHDT, CDR2 YNNKEL (reference sequence). CDR3 sequence (DNA): TGTGCCAGCAGCCAAGGGGGTAGGGGGCGCGTCTATGGCTACACCTTC. This codes for CASSQGGRGRVYGYTF.

V and J are TRBV6-5 and TRBJ2-6, with D uncertain. This CDR3 comprises 15 residues. V shed 0 bases and J shed 2 bases, with 5 bases lying between them. Germline V gene sequence: CDR1 MNHEY, CDR2 SVGAGI. The CDR3 is CASSYSRAGANVLTF. The CDR3 region has the DNA TGTGCCAGCAGTTACTCTAGAGCTGGGGCCAACGTCCTGACTTTC.

The V and J genes are TRBV7-2 and TRBJ2-1; the D gene is possibly TRBD2 (5 bases). Trimming cost V 3 bases and J 3 bases, with 12 bases left between them. CDR1 is SGHTA, CDR2 FQGNSA, per germline. This CDR3 spans 15 amino acids. Here the CDR3 DNA reads TGTGCCAGCAGCTTGGGTCGCGGGTTCTACAATGAGCAGTTCTTC. As protein: CASSLGRGFYNEQFF.

The chain is built from TRBV6-5 and TRBJ2-7; TRBD1 matches 8 bases. The V gene end was trimmed by 0 bases and the J gene end by 0 bases; junction bases not matched to a gene: 4. Germline-derived CDR1 and CDR2 are MNHEY and SVGAGI. The CDR3 runs 16 residues. CDR3 bases: TGTGCCAGCAGTTACTCTACAGGGGGTCCCTCCTACGAGCAGTACTTC. Residues: CASSYSTGGPSYEQYF.

This chain connects TRBV15 to TRBJ1-5, with a weak D call TRBD1 (6 bases). The V gene's germline CDR1 is LNHNV and CDR2 YYDKDF (reference sequence). The CDR3 runs 15 residues. V was trimmed by 0 bases and J by 5 bases, leaving 11 bases between them. CDR3 sequence (DNA): TGTGCCACCAGCAGAGATCCGGGGGGCCATCAGCCCCAGCATTTT. Translated, it gives CATSRDPGGHQPQHF.

The gene calls are TRBV19 and TRBJ2-1, with 7 bases that match TRBD2. The CDR3 length is 13 residues. Germline V gene data show CDR1 as LNHDA and CDR2 as SQIVND (reference sequence). V lost 6 bases to trimming and J lost 6 bases; unmatched junction nucleotides: 5. The CDR3 loop reads CASSWEGFNEQFF. The CDR3, as DNA: TGTGCCAGTAGCTGGGAGGGGTTCAATGAGCAGTTCTTC.

V usage is TRBV25-1 and J usage is TRBJ2-3, with 7 bases aligning to TRBD2. This CDR3 spans 16 amino acids. Germline CDR1 reads MGHDK; CDR2 reads SYGVNS. J was trimmed by 0 bases and V by 1 base; bases with no gene match: 4. CDR3: CASSELISGSTDTQYF. The CDR3 DNA follows: TGTGCCAGCAGTGAATTGATTAGCGGGAGCACAGATACGCAGTATTTT.

CDR3 residues: CASSGRGRGETQYF. The DNA for the CDR3 is TGTGCCAGCAGCGGACGGGGGCGGGGGGAGACCCAGTACTTC. The V and J genes are TRBV5-6 and TRBJ2-5; D might be TRBD2 (7 bases). The CDR3 runs to 14 residues. Trimming shortened V by 4 bases and J by 5 bases, and 15 bases separated the two germline ends. Germline V gene data show CDR1 as SGHDT and CDR2 as YYEEEE.